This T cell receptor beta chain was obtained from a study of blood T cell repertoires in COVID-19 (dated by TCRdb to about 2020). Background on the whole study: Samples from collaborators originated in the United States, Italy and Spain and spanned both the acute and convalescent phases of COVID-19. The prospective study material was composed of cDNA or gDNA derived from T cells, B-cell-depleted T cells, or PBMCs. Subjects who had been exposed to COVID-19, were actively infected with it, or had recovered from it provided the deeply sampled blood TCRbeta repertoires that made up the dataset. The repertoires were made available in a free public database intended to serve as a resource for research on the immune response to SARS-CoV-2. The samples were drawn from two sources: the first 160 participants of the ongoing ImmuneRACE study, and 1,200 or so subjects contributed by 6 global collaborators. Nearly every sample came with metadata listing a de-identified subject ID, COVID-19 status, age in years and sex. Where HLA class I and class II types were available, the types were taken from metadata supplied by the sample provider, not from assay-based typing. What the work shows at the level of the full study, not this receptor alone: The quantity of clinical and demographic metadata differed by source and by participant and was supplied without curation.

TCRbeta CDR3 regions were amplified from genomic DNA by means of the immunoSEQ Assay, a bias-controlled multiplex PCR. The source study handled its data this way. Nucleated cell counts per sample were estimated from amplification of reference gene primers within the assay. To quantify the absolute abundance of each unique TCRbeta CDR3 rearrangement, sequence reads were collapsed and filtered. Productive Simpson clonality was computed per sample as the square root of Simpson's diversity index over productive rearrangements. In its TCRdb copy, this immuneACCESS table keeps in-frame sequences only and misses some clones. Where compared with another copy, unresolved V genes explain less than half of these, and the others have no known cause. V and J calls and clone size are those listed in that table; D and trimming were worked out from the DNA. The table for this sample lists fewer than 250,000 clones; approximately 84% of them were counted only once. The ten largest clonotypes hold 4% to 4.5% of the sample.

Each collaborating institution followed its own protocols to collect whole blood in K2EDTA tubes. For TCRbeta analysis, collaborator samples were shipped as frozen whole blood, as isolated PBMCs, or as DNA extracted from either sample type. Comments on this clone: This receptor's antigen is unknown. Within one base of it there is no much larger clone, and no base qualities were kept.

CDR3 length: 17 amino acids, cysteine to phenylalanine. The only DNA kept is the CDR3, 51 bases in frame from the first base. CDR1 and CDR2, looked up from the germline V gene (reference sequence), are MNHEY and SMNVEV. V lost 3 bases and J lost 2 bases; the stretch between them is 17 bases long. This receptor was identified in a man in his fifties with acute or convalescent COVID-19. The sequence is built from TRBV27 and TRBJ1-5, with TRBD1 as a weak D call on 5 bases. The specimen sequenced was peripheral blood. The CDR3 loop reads CASSLVSGPLGNQPQHF. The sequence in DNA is TGTGCCAGCAGTTTGGTGTCAGGGCCATTGGGCAATCAGCCCCAGCATTTT.